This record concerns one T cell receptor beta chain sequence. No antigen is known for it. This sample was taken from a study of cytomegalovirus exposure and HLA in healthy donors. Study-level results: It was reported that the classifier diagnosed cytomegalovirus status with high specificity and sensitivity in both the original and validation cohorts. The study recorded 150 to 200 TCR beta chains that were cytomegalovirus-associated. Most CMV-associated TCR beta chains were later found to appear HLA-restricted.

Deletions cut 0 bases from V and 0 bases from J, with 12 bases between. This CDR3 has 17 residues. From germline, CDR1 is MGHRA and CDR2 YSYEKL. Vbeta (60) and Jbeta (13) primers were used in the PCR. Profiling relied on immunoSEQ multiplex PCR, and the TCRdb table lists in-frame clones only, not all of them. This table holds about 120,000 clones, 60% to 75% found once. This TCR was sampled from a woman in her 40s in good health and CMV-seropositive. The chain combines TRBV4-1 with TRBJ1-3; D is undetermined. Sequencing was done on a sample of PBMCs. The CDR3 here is CASSQDFQASSGNTIYF. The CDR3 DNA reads TGCGCCAGCAGCCAAGATTTCCAGGCCAGCTCTGGAAACACCATATATTTT.